This T cell receptor beta chain was documented in a study of blood T cell repertoires in COVID-19. Study details: PBMCs, B-cell-depleted T cells, or T cells provided the cDNA or gDNA that made up the material.

Ages ranged from about 18 to 89 years, with residence in approximately 23 US areas. Researchers sorted participants into cohorts using their self-reported clinical history. In Cohort 3, a recovered donor had either two negative PCRs, clearance, or symptom resolution. Only in-frame clones appear in the TCRdb table, and some are missing; sequencing was by immunoSEQ multiplex PCR. The sample carries 330,000 or so clones, under 95% recorded once. Note on this clone: Other DNA sequences within the sample encode an identical CDR3.

Germline loops: CDR1 MDHEN, CDR2 SYDVKM. V lost 6 bases and J lost 0, with 12 bases in between. The CDR3 has 15 residues. The clonotype was recovered from a young woman who had recovered from COVID-19. Sequenced input: PBMCs or T cells enriched from blood (not recorded which). The rearrangement uses TRBV28 and TRBJ1-3; possible D gene TRBD1, 5 bases. CDR3 bases: TGTGCCAGCAGCCCCGGGGGGATCTCTGGAAACACCATATATTTT. This encodes CASSPGGISGNTIYF.